This T cell receptor (beta chain) was observed in a study of identical twins. The study, taken as a whole, reports: Weaker excess sharing between twins was seen in beta out-of-frame sequences. Cord blood beta clonotypes present at high abundance carried fewer insertions; no such pattern appeared in memory repertoires. It was cross-sectional statistical analysis, not following the same donors, that the conclusions relied on.

In its sample, this clonotype was seen a few times. The target antigen is unknown. A template switching step contributed a universal primer site, while unique molecular identifiers were present in the cDNA. TCRdb re-analysed the 5' RACE reads in MiXCR, keeping a single row per CDR3 protein. The data contain hundreds of thousands of distinct CDR3 sequences, roughly 6% of them singletons. V lost 0 bases to trimming and J lost 2 bases, with 15 bases between them. This CDR3 has 16 amino acids. CDR1 and CDR2 (germline): DFQATT, SNEGSKA (reference sequence). The origin of this receptor is a man between 18 and 35 years old in good health. The sequenced sample consisted of naive T cells sorted from blood. The chain links TRBV20-1 to TRBJ2-3, with D possibly matching TRBD2 (6 bases). The chain's CDR3 is CSAREWRGLVTDTQYF. The CDR3, as DNA: TGCAGTGCTAGAGAGTGGAGGGGCCTCGTCACAGATACGCAGTATTTT.